The 12 T cell receptor beta chains reported below all come from one sample, sequenced in a study of cytomegalovirus exposure and HLA in healthy donors. The PCR ran on 60 Vbeta and 13 Jbeta primers. Repertoires were generated with immunoSEQ multiplex PCR, while TCRdb's copy carries only in-frame clones and drops some. Seen here are about 54,000 clones, more than 65% observed once, and the top ten hold 3%. The sample comprised PBMCs. Receptors originate from a woman under 30 in good health and CMV-seronegative.

This chain links TRBV18 with TRBJ2-7; 8 positions agree with TRBD1. V trimming: 3 bases; J trimming: 1 base; junction bases outside the gene matches: 2. The CDR3 spans 14 residues. Germline V CDR1 and CDR2: KGHSH, LQKENI. The CDR3 DNA is TGTGCCAGCTCACCCAGGACAGGGTCCTACGAGCAGTACTTC. Protein: CASSPRTGSYEQYF.

The chain joins TRBV28 to TRBJ1-2, with 9 nucleotides matching TRBD1. The germline CDR1 and CDR2 sequences are MDHEN and SYDVKM. The CDR3 covers 14 residues. The V and J ends lost 9 bases and 4 bases, in that order; junction bases with no gene match: 9. The CDR3 region is CASTGTGFRYGYTF. The CDR3 nucleotides are TGTGCCAGTACCGGGACAGGGTTTCGCTATGGCTACACCTTC.

The rearrangement joins TRBV9 to TRBJ1-4; tentatively, D is TRBD1 (5 bases). The CDR3 totals 15 residues. V was trimmed by 4 bases and J by 4 bases, leaving 14 bases between them. Germline-derived CDR1 and CDR2 are SGDLS and YYNGEE. CDR3 residues: CASSPSGGDNEKLFF. For the CDR3, the DNA is TGTGCCAGCAGCCCATCGGGGGGGGATAATGAAAAACTGTTTTTT.

The V and J genes are TRBV5-4 and TRBJ2-1; D gene ambiguous. V was cut by 4 bases and J by 5 bases, with 16 bases left in between. The germline CDR1 and CDR2 sequences are SGHNT and YYREEE (reference sequence). CDR3 length: 15 residues. The CDR3: CASSQDFPLDNEQFF. The CDR3 DNA reads TGTGCCAGCAGCCAAGACTTTCCCTTAGACAATGAGCAGTTCTTC.

The chain combines TRBV6-6 with TRBJ1-1; D is ambiguous. This CDR3 comprises 16 residues. Trimming pared 2 bases from V and 4 bases from J, leaving 17 bases between. The germline CDR1 and CDR2 sequences are MNHNY and SVGAGI (reference sequence). CDR3 DNA sequence: TGTGCCAGCAGTTACCCCGGGCTGGGTGGAGGCACTGAAGCTTTCTTT. It codes for CASSYPGLGGGTEAFF.

The rearrangement joins TRBV29-1 to TRBJ2-7, with TRBD2 identical over 7 bases. Germline V gene data show CDR1 as SQVTM and CDR2 as ANQGSEA. The V gene end was trimmed by 5 bases and the J gene end by 5 bases; junction bases not matched to a gene: 9. The CDR3 runs to 13 residues. The CDR3 sequence: CSVRSGGIDEQYF. CDR3 nucleotides: TGCAGCGTTAGGTCGGGAGGTATCGACGAGCAGTACTTC.

The rearrangement links TRBV7-9 to TRBJ1-3, with 7 bases fitting TRBD1. This CDR3 is 16 amino acids long. Germline-derived CDR1 and CDR2 are SEHNR and FQNEAQ (reference sequence). The V segment lost 5 bases and the J segment 4 bases; nucleotides outside the gene matches: 11. CDR3 bases: TGTGCCAGCAGCGCCCGGGACAGCAAGAGAGGAAACACCATATATTTT. It encodes CASSARDSKRGNTIYF.

This chain uses TRBV6-1 with TRBJ1-1, with TRBD1 matching 7 bases. This CDR3 region has 15 residues. The germline CDR1 and CDR2 sequences are MNHNS and SASEGT. With 2 bases clipped from V and 1 base from J, the junction kept 4 bases outside the gene matches. CDR3 sequence: CASSELGQQNTEAFF. In nucleotides, the CDR3 is TGTGCCAGCAGTGAATTGGGACAGCAGAACACTGAAGCTTTCTTT.

This chain uses TRBV10-1 with TRBJ2-7, with D perhaps TRBD1 (6 bases). The CDR3 is 13 amino acids. CDR1 is WNHNN and CDR2 is SYGVQD in the germline V gene (reference sequence). The V end lost 5 bases, the J end lost 6 bases, and 14 bases lay between the germline ends. Here the CDR3 reads CASSLDRIGEQYF. Here the CDR3 DNA reads TGCGCCAGCAGTCTTGACAGGATTGGCGAGCAGTACTTC.

The J gene is TRBJ2-7, the V gene TRBV9; D perhaps matches TRBD1 (7 bases). Trimming shortened V by 5 bases and J by 5 bases, and 20 bases separated the two germline ends. CDR1 is SGDLS and CDR2 is YYNGEE in the germline V gene. The CDR3 sequence is 15 residues long. The CDR3 bases are TGTGCCAGCAGTTTCCAGGAGGGGGCTTCGGACGAGCAGTACTTC. Protein product: CASSFQEGASDEQYF.

The rearrangement joins TRBV6-6 to TRBJ2-2; a weak D match, TRBD1 (5 bases). There are 13 residues in the CDR3. V gave up 0 bases and J gave up 9 bases, with 8 bases separating them. The germline V gene encodes CDR1 MNHNY and CDR2 SVGAGI (reference sequence). The CDR3 region has the DNA TGTGCCAGCAGTTACTCCAGGGCCAGGGAGCTGTTTTTT. Protein: CASSYSRARELFF.

V is TRBV11-2 and J is TRBJ2-7, with D perhaps TRBD1 (5 bases). V was clipped by 7 bases and J by 1 base, with 14 bases between them. This CDR3 is 14 amino acids long. Looked up from germline, CDR1 is SGHAT and CDR2 is FQNNGV. The CDR3 nucleotides are TGTGCCAGCACAACTTTGGACACTTCCTACGAGCAGTACTTC. This codes for CASTTLDTSYEQYF.